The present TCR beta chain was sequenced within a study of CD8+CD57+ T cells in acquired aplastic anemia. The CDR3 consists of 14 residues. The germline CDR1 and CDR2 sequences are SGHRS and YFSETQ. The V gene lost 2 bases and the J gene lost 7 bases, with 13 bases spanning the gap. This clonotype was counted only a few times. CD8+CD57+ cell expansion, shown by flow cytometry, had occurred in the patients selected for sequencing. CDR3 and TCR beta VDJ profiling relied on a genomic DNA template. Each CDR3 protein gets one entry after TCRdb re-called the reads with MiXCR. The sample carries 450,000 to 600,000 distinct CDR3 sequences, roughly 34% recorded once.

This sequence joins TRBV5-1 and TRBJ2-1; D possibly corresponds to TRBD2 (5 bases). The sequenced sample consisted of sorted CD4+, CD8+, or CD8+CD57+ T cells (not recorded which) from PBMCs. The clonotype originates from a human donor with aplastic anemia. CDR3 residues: CASSFEGIKNEQFF. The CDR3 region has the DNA TGCGCCAGCAGCTTCGAGGGTATCAAGAATGAGCAGTTCTTC.